A single sample is the source of the 14 T cell receptor beta chains below, sequenced in a study of blood T cell repertoires in COVID-19 (dated by TCRdb to about 2020). Libraries were prepared through the immunoSEQ multiplex PCR assay. TCRdb limited this immuneACCESS table to in-frame rearrangements with V and J called. A share of clones is missing; checked studies link under half to unresolved V genes, and the rest is unexplained. The sample table lists 95,000 to 150,000 clones, over 65% of them with a count of one. About 3.9% of the sample is held by the ten biggest clonotypes. Sequenced material: peripheral blood. Receptors originate from a man in his fifties or sixties with acute or convalescent COVID-19.

The CDR3 loop is CASSQRDEQFF. DNA for the CDR3: TGCGCCAGCAGCCAACGAGATGAGCAGTTCTTC. The chain joins TRBV4-3 to TRBJ2-1, with D unresolved. Per germline, CDR1 LGHNA and CDR2 YSLEER. The CDR3 runs to 11 residues. The V end was cut by 2 bases, the J end by 8 bases, with 4 bases between.

The V and J genes are TRBV7-9 and TRBJ2-7; 12 positions agree with TRBD1. The CDR3 is 17 residues long. CDR1 and CDR2 from the germline V gene are SEHNR and FQNEAQ (reference sequence). V was pared by 1 base and J by 5 bases, with 9 bases of the junction left unmatched. The CDR3 coding sequence is TGTGCCAGCAGCTTAGGGGCGGGACAGGGGGCGAGGAACGAGCAGTACTTC. It is translated as CASSLGAGQGARNEQYF.

This chain uses TRBV7-9 with TRBJ2-7, with a weak D call TRBD2 (5 bases). The CDR3 sequence is 14 residues long. Trimming took off 6 bases at V and 3 bases at J, with 15 bases between the two ends. Per the germline V gene, CDR1 is SEHNR and CDR2 is FQNEAQ (reference sequence). The CDR3 nucleotides are TGTGCCAGCAGGGAATCTGGAGGCCGCTACGAGCAGTACTTC. Its translation: CASRESGGRYEQYF.

V and J are TRBV18 and TRBJ2-2, with TRBD2 identical over 14 bases. This CDR3 contains 18 residues. The germline gives CDR1 KGHSH, CDR2 LQKENI. Germline trimming cut 4 bases from V and 2 bases from J; bases unmatched to any gene: 6. The CDR3 protein is CASSRGLAGGLNTGELFF. In DNA form, the CDR3 reads TGTGCCAGCTCACGAGGACTAGCGGGAGGACTCAACACCGGGGAGCTGTTTTTT.

The chain couples TRBV19 to TRBJ2-7, with 9 bases aligning to TRBD1. The CDR3 is 14 amino acids. Per the germline V gene, CDR1 is LNHDA and CDR2 is SQIVND (reference sequence). With V trimmed by 5 bases and J by 0 bases, 2 bases remained unmatched. The CDR3 coding sequence is TGTGCCAGTAGTGGGACAGGGAACTCCTACGAGCAGTACTTC. Translating gives CASSGTGNSYEQYF.

This rearrangement joins TRBV6-5 to TRBJ1-1; D not certain. Trimming took off 7 bases at V and 1 base at J, with 16 bases between the two ends. CDR3 length: 15 amino acids. Germline lookup yields CDR1 MNHEY and CDR2 SVGAGI. CDR3 amino acids: CASIPLNFGNTEAFF. The CDR3, as DNA: TGTGCCAGCATTCCATTAAACTTTGGGAACACTGAAGCTTTCTTT.

This clone has only one observation. CDR3 sequence reads: CASSPGTSVTYEQYF. CDR3 DNA: TGTGCCAGCAGCCCCGGGACTAGCGTAACCTACGAGCAGTACTTC. The chain employs TRBV2 and TRBJ2-7, with 10 bases that match TRBD2. This CDR3 contains 15 residues. Germline V gene lookup returns CDR1 SNHLY and CDR2 FYNNEI. The V segment lost 6 bases and the J segment 2 bases; nucleotides outside the gene matches: 7.

V usage is TRBV19 and J usage is TRBJ2-1, with 7 bases lining up with TRBD2. Germline lookup yields CDR1 LNHDA and CDR2 SQIVND (reference sequence). Unmatched junction bases numbered 12, after V lost 5 bases and J lost 5 bases. The CDR3 totals 16 residues. This CDR3 reads CASSRGVGGIDNEQFF. The DNA for the CDR3 is TGTGCCAGTAGTCGGGGGGTTGGGGGTATCGACAATGAGCAGTTCTTC.

There are a few counts of this clone. The rearrangement uses TRBV6-1 and TRBJ1-5; 11 nucleotides agree with TRBD1. The germline V gene has CDR1 MNHNS and CDR2 SASEGT. This CDR3 is 18 amino acids long. V lost 2 bases and J lost 7; bases outside the gene matches: 13. CDR3 loop: CASSENAVGTGGSQPQHF. In DNA form, the CDR3 reads TGTGCCAGCAGTGAAAATGCGGTAGGGACAGGGGGTAGCCAGCCCCAGCATTTT.

This clone appeared a few times. The J gene is TRBJ1-6, the V gene TRBV7-9, with TRBD1 identical over 10 bases. V trimming: 3 bases; J trimming: 9 bases; junction bases outside the gene matches: 2. The CDR3 has 14 amino acids. Germline V gene sequence: CDR1 SEHNR, CDR2 FQNEAQ (reference sequence). CDR3 amino acids: CASSFDRGLSPLHF. In DNA, the CDR3 is TGTGCCAGCAGCTTCGACAGGGGGCTTTCACCCCTCCACTTT.

A few counts support this clone. This chain connects TRBV7-2 to TRBJ1-1, with D maybe TRBD1 (5 bases). This CDR3 comprises 14 residues. The germline CDR1 and CDR2 sequences are SGHTA and FQGNSA. Trimming removed 4 bases at V and 1 base at J, with 10 bases between. CDR3 in DNA: TGTGCCAGCAGCTCGGGGGTGGGGAACACTGAAGCTTTCTTT. Protein sequence: CASSSGVGNTEAFF.

The sample holds a few counts of this clone. The J gene is TRBJ1-1, the V gene TRBV7-6; 8 nucleotides agree with TRBD1. The CDR3 length is 14 residues. Germline V gives CDR1 SGHVS, CDR2 FNYEAQ. J lost 7 bases, V lost 5 bases, and 9 bases had no gene match. This CDR3 is CASSGYGQGGEAFF. CDR3 coding DNA: TGTGCCAGCAGCGGTTACGGACAGGGAGGTGAAGCTTTCTTT.

This chain joins TRBV7-7 and TRBJ2-2, with TRBD2 identical over 9 bases. The trim removed 1 base at V and 6 bases at J, leaving 9 bases unmatched. CDR1 is SSHAT, CDR2 FNYEAQ, per germline (reference sequence). This CDR3 region has 17 residues. In DNA, the CDR3 is TGTGCCAGCAGCTTAGGATTGACTAGCGGTTCTCCCGGGGAGCTGTTTTTT. Translation: CASSLGLTSGSPGELFF.

This clone turned up a few times. This rearrangement joins TRBV28 to TRBJ1-3; possible D gene TRBD1, 5 bases. The length of the CDR3 is 16 residues. V was pared by 5 bases and J by 0 bases, with 14 bases between. Germline lookup yields CDR1 MDHEN and CDR2 SYDVKM. The CDR3, as DNA: TGTGCCAGCAGTCCGTCGACAGATTACTCTGGAAACACCATATATTTT. Its translation: CASSPSTDYSGNTIYF.